Listed here is a single T cell receptor (beta chain). Its antigen is not identified. A multiplex PCR was run with 60 Vbeta primers and 13 Jbeta primers. Method: immunoSEQ multiplex PCR; TCRdb's copy keeps in-frame clones and lacks some. The sample lists around 190,000 clones; around 78% were seen once. Unmatched junction bases numbered 0, after V lost 1 base and J lost 1 base. CDR3 size: 14 residues. Germline V lookup: CDR1 SGHTA, CDR2 FQGNSA. These data come from a study of cytomegalovirus exposure and HLA in healthy donors. General study results and limits: Presence/absence analyses assumed roughly uniform sequencing depth across donors, which may not hold. According to an earlier analysis, most TCR beta V segments yielded productive rearrangements about 90% or about 30% of the time. As immune exposure information, only CMV serostatus was available. Most subjects' HLA-A and HLA-B alleles were reportedly predicted from TCR beta sequences.

This receptor was identified in a woman aged 25 to 45 in good health and CMV-seropositive. J is TRBJ1-1 and V is TRBV7-2; 7 nucleotides agree with TRBD1. Material for sequencing was PBMCs. As DNA, the CDR3 is TGTGCCAGCAGCTTAGACAGGGGGAACACTGAAGCTTTCTTT. Translating it yields CASSLDRGNTEAFF.